Sequencing of this T cell receptor beta chain was carried out in a study of T cell therapy after organ transplantation (dated by TCRdb to the late 2010s). In the study overall: Therapy products were autologous CMV-specific T cells expanded in vitro for 2 to 3 weeks with a peptide pool of 30 HLA class I and II CMV epitopes. Across 2 to 6 intravenous infusions, patients got a median of 1.92 x 10^8 CMV-specific T cells. Of the roughly ten patients, eight were classified as clinical responders and two as nonresponders. Blood samples for the long-term post-therapy time point were taken 20 to 29 weeks after therapy ended. A follow-up TRBV repertoire analysis was performed on an open-label phase I trial of autologous CMV-specific adoptive T cell therapy in solid-organ transplant recipients. Patients were given up to 6 doses of T cells at 2-week intervals and were followed for 29 weeks after finishing therapy. Of the approximately ten patients, only seven or eight had long-term post-therapy samples available.

The germline V gene sets CDR1 to SGHDN and CDR2 to FVKESK. At the junction V is shortened by 1 base and J by 3 bases, with 13 bases in between. The CDR3 starts with the cysteine, ends with the phenylalanine, and has 15 residues. Only CDR3 DNA remains: 45 bases, in frame from the first base. In the paper's terms, the time point label means: 20-29 weeks after completion of therapy. Patients were solid-organ transplant recipients with drug-resistant/recurrent cytomegalovirus. Ten people from the trial were chosen for repertoire analysis because post-therapy peripheral blood mononuclear cells were available from them. A BD FACSAria III was used to sort viable CD3+CD8+CD4- lymphocytes from PBMCs. Genomic DNA was extracted from sorted cells with the Qiagen DNeasy Kit. Overall study results and their limits: Because the cohort was small, confounders such as concurrent antirejection and antiviral medications could not be assessed. Reconstitution after therapy appeared to involve both transferred clonotypes and endogenous clonotypes that were not detected in the therapy products. Before therapy, nonresponders had marked clonal expansions, and after therapy the repertoires of nonresponders changed only minimally. The small number of expansions detected in nonresponders may reflect reduced sample coverage resulting from poor CD8+ T cell yield. Fold change in CD8 clonality after therapy was inversely correlated with pretherapy clonality, suggesting that less biased repertoires were more receptive to remodeling.

With respect to this clone: No cognate antigen has been identified for it. Per-base qualities were not stored, and no clone one base away is much larger.

Using the immunoSEQ two-step, bias-controlled multiplex PCR assay, TRB CDR3 regions were amplified from genomic DNA. An Illumina NextSeq 500 was used to sequence the CDR3 libraries. Regarding the original processing steps: Initial alignment and bioinformatics, including bias normalization against synthetic CDR3 analogs, were performed with the immunoSEQ Analyzer platform. Annotation of V, D and J genes followed the definitions in the IMGT database. Further TRBV analyses used VDJtools version 1.1.10 and the R package tcR version 2.2.1.11 with default settings. For the GLIPH analysis, version 1.0 was run with default settings. Significant clonotype frequency changes were tested by 2-sided binomial test with Benjamini-Hochberg correction (alpha = 0.01) in CDR3 sequences with at least 5 reads. TCRdb mirrors the immuneACCESS table, restricted to in-frame sequences. Some clones are absent from its copies; in checked studies, under half trace to an unresolved V gene, and the reason for the others is unknown. Clonal size and the V and J genes are those of that table, whereas D and trimming came from the DNA. This sample lists 1,500 to 2,000 clones; roughly nine tenths were detected once. Of the sample, roughly 44% falls within the top ten clones.

The rearrangement joined TRBV14 to TRBJ2-7; no confident D gene assignment can be made. Sequences were derived from CD8+ T cells from blood, sampled after autologous CMV-specific T cell therapy. This clonotype originated in a human patient who had received a solid organ transplant and had CMV disease. Following transplantation, T cells from the graft donor may be among those present. The CDR3 amino acid sequence is: CASSQVARSFYEQYF. The sequenced DNA: TGTGCCAGCAGCCAAGTTGCGAGGAGTTTCTACGAGCAGTACTTC. The full variable domain, with segments outside the CDR3 supplied by the reference TRBV14 and TRBJ2-7 proteins, appears as EAGVTQFPSHSVIEKGQTVTLRCDPISGHDNLYWYRRVMGKEIKFLLHFVKESKQDESGMPNNRFLAERTGGTYSTLKVQPAELEDSGVYFCASSQVARSFYEQYFGPGTRLTVT.